The T cell receptor beta chain described here comes from a study of blood T cell repertoires in COVID-19. The method was immunoSEQ multiplex PCR; TCRdb's version includes in-frame clones alone and lacks a portion of them. This table holds about 60,000 clones, about 80% found once. Germline V lookup: CDR1 KGHSH, CDR2 LQKENI. CDR3 size: 14 residues. V was pared by 0 bases and J by 2 bases, with 8 bases between. The chain carries TRBV18 and TRBJ2-7; D might be TRBD2 (6 bases). The clonotype comes from a man in his 60s with acute or convalescent COVID-19. What was sequenced was peripheral blood. This CDR3 is CASSPPGRTYEQYF. The CDR3 DNA sequence: TGTGCCAGCTCACCACCTGGGAGGACCTACGAGCAGTACTTC.